This T cell receptor (beta chain) stems from a study of graft-versus-host responses after intestinal transplantation. Overall study context: Grafts were multivisceral, liver-intestinal, or isolated intestinal. Notes on the study in general: Elevated graft-versus-host to host-versus-graft clonal ratios in allografts were recorded for patients with graft-donor T cell macrochimerism. Detected in recipient marrow were GvH clones, some of which were first observed in ileum or blood.

CDR3 length: 15 amino acids. In germline, CDR1 is SGHDT, CDR2 YYEEEE. With 0 bases removed from V and 4 bases from J, the gap between germline ends came to 13 bases. Measured with immunoSEQ multiplex PCR; TCRdb has only the in-frame clones, and not every one. This sample yields over 90,000 clones, of which more than 85% are seen a single time; around 0.53% belongs to the top ten. Regarding this clone: Its antigen is still unknown.

This clonotype was sampled from a human donor who received an intestinal transplant. The sample consisted of unstimulated CD8+ T cells sorted from spleen or lymph node cells, taken before intestinal transplant. The V and J genes are TRBV5-6 and TRBJ2-5; no definite D call. The CDR3 DNA is TGTGCCAGCAGCTTGGCCGGTACCCCCGGAGAGACCCAGTACTTC. Translation: CASSLAGTPGETQYF.